This is a list of T cell receptor beta chains from one sample in a study of T cell responses to AZD1222 COVID-19 vaccine. Here immunoSEQ multiplex PCR was the method, and the copy in TCRdb shows in-frame clones only, minus some. This table has approximately 150,000 clones, 87% appearing once. The specimen was peripheral blood, collected on day 0 of AZD1222 vaccination. All receptors come from an adult in good health. Both conserved end residues are trimmed from each CDR3. Each record gives: V gene, CDR3 length, CDR3 protein.

TRBV25-1,13,ASSDPKRAIDEQF
TRBV5-4,10,ASSFNRYEQY
TRBV4-1,12,ASSQGRGATEAF
TRBV6-5,12,ASSKGAGVYGYT
TRBV19,10,ASNDRAETQY
TRBV27,12,ASSYRGSSYEQY
TRBV3-1/TRBV3-2,13,ASSQDIKGAGGYT
TRBV27,16,ASSFSVTTGRANYGYT
TRBV28,15,ASSLYGQGATNQPQH
TRBV7-9,16,ASSLGSISGGSTDTQY
TRBV6-5,11,ASSYEDHNEQF
TRBV6-5,12,ASSLDRTNSPLH
TRBV6-5,13,ASSYWGPNNYGYT
TRBV4-2,14,ASSQALAGGYNEQF
TRBV3-1/TRBV3-2,14,ASSQSLGGGSNEQF
TRBV3-1/TRBV3-2,13,ASSLRGRDTGELF
TRBV7-6,13,ASSFGTGARETQY
TRBV11-2,14,ASSQAASGGVNEQF
TRBV29-1,12,SVETGHPLYGYT
TRBV19,12,ASRRGDRDTEAF
TRBV29-1,10,SVESISGELF
TRBV7-3,12,ASSLQAVNSPLH
TRBV10-1,10,ASSEGYLGYT
TRBV5-1,13,ASSFDRPNTGELF
TRBV29-1,9,SGIRAGGDN
TRBV4-1,15,ASSQDPGRGTKNIQY
TRBV30,11,ARRGGANTEAF
TRBV10-1,12,ASSGLAGGNEQY
TRBV25-1,16,ASSDYYVNRGDTGELF
TRBV7-2,17,ASSPRRLAGGSSYNEQF
TRBV3-1/TRBV3-2,10,ASSQVKAEAF